These 27 T cell receptor beta chains were all obtained from the same sample, sequenced in a study of PD-1 blockade in classical Hodgkin lymphoma. With no exception, relapse followed autologous stem cell transplantation in all patients, and brentuximab vedotin exposure varied. Method: immunoSEQ multiplex PCR; TCRdb's copy keeps in-frame clones and lacks some. The top ten clones hold 15% to 20% of a sample with 45,000 to 55,000 clones, over 70% of them seen once. Sequenced material: peripheral blood mononuclear cells (PBMCs), taken at baseline. The receptors come from a human donor with classical Hodgkin lymphoma.

The rearrangement uses TRBV7-3 and TRBJ2-1; TRBD2 matches at 10 bases. J lost 9 bases, V lost 4 bases, and 3 bases had no gene match. This CDR3 has 13 residues. Germline assignment: CDR1 SGHTA and CDR2 FQGTGA. This CDR3 is CASSSSGRFEQFF. The CDR3 region has the DNA TGTGCCAGCAGCTCTAGCGGGAGATTTGAGCAGTTCTTC. Full variable domain (missing parts from reference TRBV7-3 and TRBJ2-1): GAGVSQTPSNKVTEKGKYVELRCDPISGHTALYWYRQSLGQGPEFLIYFQGTGAADDSGLPNDRFFAVRPEGSVSTLKIQRTERGDSAVYLCASSSSGRFEQFFGPGTRLTVL.

The chain uses TRBV10-3 and TRBJ1-3; TRBD1 agrees at 7 bases. Germline trimming cut 10 bases from V and 0 bases from J; bases unmatched to any gene: 18. From germline, CDR1 is ENHRY and CDR2 SYGVKD. The CDR3 sequence is 18 residues long. As DNA, the CDR3 is TGTGCCACGTGGGCAGGGGGTCTAAATGGCTACTCTGGAAACACCATATATTTT. It is translated as CATWAGGLNGYSGNTIYF.

This clone was seen just once. CDR3 residues: CASSPQSATEAFF. For the CDR3, the DNA is TGTGCCAGCAGCCCGCAGTCCGCCACTGAAGCTTTCTTT. The V gene is TRBV7-2, the J gene TRBJ1-1, with D hard to call. With 5 bases removed from V and 4 bases from J, the gap between germline ends came to 11 bases. This CDR3 spans 13 amino acids. CDR1 and CDR2 from the germline V gene are SGHTA and FQGNSA.

This chain uses TRBV13 with TRBJ2-6; D is perhaps TRBD1 or TRBD2 (5 bases each). With 0 bases removed from V and 0 bases from J, the gap between germline ends came to 9 bases. Per germline, CDR1 PRHDT and CDR2 FYEKMQ (reference sequence). The CDR3 length is 17 residues. CDR3 in DNA: TGTGCCAGCAGCTTAGGGTGGGGGAGCTCTGGGGCCAACGTCCTGACTTTC. It codes for CASSLGWGSSGANVLTF.

The V call is TRBV7-9, the J call TRBJ1-5; no firm D call. Germline loops: CDR1 SEHNR, CDR2 FQNEAQ (reference sequence). This CDR3 contains 13 residues. The V gene lost 0 bases and the J gene lost 7 bases, with 7 bases spanning the gap. CDR3 region: CASSLAEDQPQHF. In DNA, the CDR3 is TGTGCCAGCAGCTTAGCGGAGGACCAGCCCCAGCATTTT. The variable domain in full, completed from reference TRBV7-9 and TRBJ1-5, reads DTGVSQNPRHKITKRGQNVTFRCDPISEHNRLYWYRQTLGQGPEFLTYFQNEAQLEKSRLLSDRFSAERPKGSFSTLEIQRTEQGDSAMYLCASSLAEDQPQHFGDGTRLSIL.

V usage is TRBV6-1 and J usage is TRBJ2-1; 7 bases are a match to TRBD2. V dropped 8 bases and J dropped 5; count of bases not matched to a gene: 12. CDR3 length: 15 residues. Germline V gene sequence: CDR1 MNHNS, CDR2 SASEGT. The CDR3 loop is CASPPGAGLDNEQFF. DNA of the CDR3: TGTGCCAGCCCCCCCGGAGCGGGACTTGACAATGAGCAGTTCTTC.

V usage is TRBV29-1 and J usage is TRBJ2-1; perhaps D is TRBD1 or TRBD2 (6 bases each). V shed 6 bases and J shed 7 bases, with 19 bases lying between them. Germline V gene data show CDR1 as SQVTM and CDR2 as ANQGSEA. This CDR3 contains 14 residues. CDR3 coding DNA: TGCAGCGTAATTTGGGGGGACACCCCGAATGAGCAGTTCTTC. This translates into CSVIWGDTPNEQFF.

This chain links TRBV19 with TRBJ1-2; a possible D gene is TRBD1 (5 bases). The germline V gene has CDR1 LNHDA and CDR2 SQIVND (reference sequence). This CDR3 spans 14 amino acids. V lost 7 bases, J lost 4 bases, and 16 bases lay in between. The CDR3 region is CASTRAGGLYGYTF. The CDR3 nucleotides read TGTGCCAGTACCCGGGCCGGGGGACTCTATGGCTACACCTTC. The full variable domain, in which reference TRBV19 and TRBJ1-2 provide the parts outside the CDR3, is DGGITQSPKYLFRKEGQNVTLSCEQNLNHDAMYWYRQDPGQGLRLIYYSQIVNDFQKGDIAEGYSVSREKKESFPLTVTSAQKNPTAFYLCASTRAGGLYGYTFGSGTRLTVV.

This clone was picked up a small number of times. Written as DNA, the CDR3 is TGTGCCAGCAGCGTAGATCTGCGTGTCTACACCTTC. Protein sequence: CASSVDLRVYTF. V gene TRBV9 combines with J gene TRBJ1-2; D uncertain. CDR3 length equals 12 residues. The V gene's germline CDR1 is SGDLS and CDR2 YYNGEE. V was cut by 0 bases and J by 10 bases, with 10 bases left in between.

J is TRBJ2-7 and V is TRBV7-6; weak D call: TRBD1 (5 bases). Germline V gene data show CDR1 as SGHVS and CDR2 as FNYEAQ. Trimming took off 5 bases at V and 6 bases at J, with 17 bases between the two ends. The CDR3 sequence is 14 residues long. CDR3 region: CASSRNAGFREQYF. The CDR3 DNA follows: TGTGCCAGCAGCCGGAATGCAGGGTTCCGCGAGCAGTACTTC.

This chain uses TRBV6-5 with TRBJ2-1; 8 nucleotides agree with TRBD2. Germline values: CDR1 MNHEY, CDR2 SVGAGI. This CDR3 spans 15 amino acids. The V gene end was trimmed by 5 bases and the J gene end by 3 bases; junction bases not matched to a gene: 6. CDR3 in amino acids: CASSPLADFYNEQFF. The CDR3 DNA sequence: TGTGCCAGCAGTCCACTAGCGGATTTCTACAATGAGCAGTTCTTC.

V is TRBV19 and J is TRBJ2-1; TRBD1 agrees at 10 bases. Trimming cost V 9 bases and J 10 bases; bases outside gene matches: 18. The CDR3 is made up of 16 amino acids. Germline V gene sequence: CDR1 LNHDA, CDR2 SQIVND (reference sequence). CDR3 in DNA: TGTGCCAGCGATCGTATCGGGACAGGGGCCGGTGGGGAGCAGTTCTTC. Translating it yields CASDRIGTGAGGEQFF.

This chain joins TRBV19 and TRBJ1-2; D gene unclear. The CDR3 covers 14 residues. The V gene lost 1 base and the J gene lost 4 bases, with 10 bases spanning the gap. Germline-derived CDR1 and CDR2 are LNHDA and SQIVND (reference sequence). CDR3 loop: CASSIVADSYGYTF. In nucleotides, the CDR3 is TGTGCCAGTAGTATAGTGGCAGACTCCTATGGCTACACCTTC.

The chain carries TRBV27 and TRBJ2-3, with no clear D. Looked up from germline, CDR1 is MNHEY and CDR2 is SMNVEV (reference sequence). V was trimmed by 6 bases and J by 4 bases, leaving 14 bases between them. There are 14 residues in the CDR3. CDR3 in DNA: TGTGCCAGCAGCCCGACGGGTAATCCAGATACGCAGTATTTT. This translates into CASSPTGNPDTQYF.

The rearrangement uses TRBV4-3 and TRBJ2-7; D gene unclear. The V gene's germline CDR1 is LGHNA and CDR2 YSLEER. V shed 1 base and J shed 4 bases, with 14 bases lying between them. This CDR3 comprises 15 residues. The CDR3 DNA reads TGCGCCAGCAGCCAAGGGGTAGAGCCAGGTTACGAGCAGTACTTC. Translation: CASSQGVEPGYEQYF.

This clone has more than one count but fewer than ten. The chain uses TRBV11-2 and TRBJ2-7, with D perhaps matching TRBD1 (5 bases). The V end was cut by 5 bases, the J end by 0 bases, with 14 bases between. The germline CDR1 and CDR2 sequences are SGHAT and FQNNGV. This CDR3 spans 15 amino acids. CDR3 sequence: CASSQTGQTSYEQYV. CDR3 bases: TGTGCCAGCAGCCAAACAGGACAAACCTCCTACGAGCAGTACGTC.

The genes are TRBV7-2 and TRBJ1-1; D is ambiguous. This CDR3 has 16 residues. Germline V gene data show CDR1 as SGHTA and CDR2 as FQGNSA. The germline V and J ends were trimmed by 5 bases and 0 bases, with 16 bases remaining between them. CDR3 nucleotide sequence: TGTGCCAGCAGCCCCCGTCAGGAGCGATTGAACACTGAAGCTTTCTTT. Protein product: CASSPRQERLNTEAFF.

The chain employs TRBV11-3 and TRBJ2-1, with 8 bases fitting TRBD2. This CDR3 is built from 16 residues. The germline V gene encodes CDR1 SGHNT and CDR2 YENEEA. The V segment lost 3 bases and the J segment 8 bases; nucleotides outside the gene matches: 12. CDR3 nucleotide sequence: TGTGCCAGCAGCTTTGCTCGGGGACTAGTTTACGATGAGCAGTTCTTC. Amino acids: CASSFARGLVYDEQFF.

The table lists this clone with a count of one. The V gene is TRBV4-1, the J gene TRBJ2-1, with D perhaps TRBD2 (6 bases). This CDR3 spans 17 amino acids. Deletions cut 0 bases from V and 0 bases from J, with 12 bases between. From germline, CDR1 is MGHRA and CDR2 YSYEKL. The DNA of the CDR3 is TGCGCCAGCAGCCAAGAAGGCGGGGTAAACTCCTACAATGAGCAGTTCTTC. This translates into CASSQEGGVNSYNEQFF.

The CDR3 sequence is CASSLDPAGAAEQFF. DNA for the CDR3: TGTGCCAGCAGCTTAGATCCAGCGGGAGCCGCTGAGCAGTTCTTC. The V gene is TRBV11-2, the J gene TRBJ2-1; 8 bases map to TRBD2. Trimming took 0 bases from V and 9 from J; bases not matched to a gene: 7. The CDR3 covers 15 residues. CDR1 SGHAT and CDR2 FQNNGV come from the germline V gene. Together with reference TRBV11-2 and TRBJ2-1, the CDR3 gives the full variable domain: EAGVAQSPRYKIIEKRQSVAFWCNPISGHATLYWYQQILGQGPKLLIQFQNNGVVDDSQLPKDRFSAERLKGVDSTLKIQPAKLEDSAVYLCASSLDPAGAAEQFFGPGTRLTVL.

This clone is deemed medium-sized. The rearrangement uses TRBV7-2 and TRBJ2-7; tentatively, D is TRBD1 (6 bases). Trimming took off 3 bases at V and 2 bases at J, with 8 bases between the two ends. This CDR3 spans 13 amino acids. The V gene's germline CDR1 is SGHTA and CDR2 FQGNSA. In nucleotides, the CDR3 is TGTGCCAGCAGCTTGGACAGTGCCTACGAGCAGTACGTC. Protein product: CASSLDSAYEQYV.

The rearrangement links TRBV5-6 to TRBJ2-5, with D unresolved. Germline V gene lookup returns CDR1 SGHDT and CDR2 YYEEEE. CDR3 length equals 15 residues. Deletions cut 0 bases from V and 1 base from J, with 10 bases between. The CDR3 DNA reads as TGTGCCAGCAGCTTGGGACTTCTTACCCAAGAGACCCAGTACTTC. Its translation: CASSLGLLTQETQYF.

The gene calls are TRBV6-6 and TRBJ1-3; D is ambiguous. V lost 2 bases and J 1 base, leaving 6 bases between the germline ends. The V gene's germline CDR1 is MNHNY and CDR2 SVGAGI (reference sequence). The CDR3 is made up of 14 amino acids. CDR3 DNA: TGTGCCAGCAGTTACCCAGGTTCTGGAAACACCATATATTTT. Residues: CASSYPGSGNTIYF.

This chain joins TRBV25-1 and TRBJ1-3; tentative D call: TRBD1 (5 bases). V was trimmed by 4 bases and J by 1 base, leaving 14 bases between them. Germline values: CDR1 MGHDK, CDR2 SYGVNS. This CDR3 has 16 residues. The CDR3 loop reads CASSAGFSSSGNTIYF. The CDR3 region has the DNA TGTGCCAGCAGTGCAGGGTTTTCAAGTTCTGGAAACACCATATATTTT.

The chain joins TRBV9 to TRBJ1-1; D is undetermined. Trimming took 0 bases from V and 4 from J, leaving 13 bases between them. The CDR3 contains 15 residues. Germline V gene sequence: CDR1 SGDLS, CDR2 YYNGEE. CDR3 sequence reads: CASSVVLSLATEAFF. The CDR3, as DNA: TGTGCCAGCAGCGTAGTTCTCTCCCTCGCCACTGAAGCTTTCTTT.

This clone was detected only a few times. V usage is TRBV7-2 and J usage is TRBJ2-5, with D unclear. Per germline, CDR1 SGHTA and CDR2 FQGNSA. This CDR3 is 11 amino acids long. Trimming took 5 bases from V and 5 from J, leaving 6 bases between them. CDR3 sequence (DNA): TGTGCCAGCAGCCCGGCGGAGACCCAGTACTTC. This codes for CASSPAETQYF.

The chain couples TRBV13 to TRBJ2-3; D is perhaps TRBD2 (5 bases). The germline CDR1 and CDR2 sequences are PRHDT and FYEKMQ (reference sequence). V was trimmed by 5 bases and J by 2 bases, leaving 17 bases between them. The CDR3 loop spans 16 amino acids. The CDR3 reads CASSVRIGDPTDTQYF. As DNA, the CDR3 is TGTGCCAGCAGCGTTAGAATCGGGGATCCCACAGATACGCAGTATTTT.